Below are 25 T cell receptor beta chains sequenced from a single sample in a study of blood T cell repertoires in COVID-19 (dated by TCRdb to the early 2020s). The method was the immunoSEQ multiplex PCR assay. TCRdb stores this immuneACCESS table with in-frame sequences only. Part of the clones is absent; in the studies checked, under half of the shortfall reflects unresolved V genes, and no reason is known for the rest. The sample table holds approximately 46,000 clones, of which around 82% were seen once. Less than 15% of the sample comes from the top ten. The material sequenced was peripheral blood. These receptors were taken from a human donor in a cohort sampled during active COVID-19.

V usage is TRBV10-2 and J usage is TRBJ2-2; the D gene is possibly TRBD1 (6 bases). CDR3 length: 15 amino acids. Germline CDR1 WSHSY, CDR2 SAAADI. V gave up 6 bases and J gave up 4 bases, with 15 bases separating them. The CDR3: CASSPDRPVTGELFF. The CDR3 DNA sequence: TGCGCCAGCAGCCCGGACAGACCTGTCACCGGGGAGCTGTTTTTT.

This chain links TRBV6-5 with TRBJ2-1; D is ambiguous. V lost 6 bases, J lost 4 bases, and 16 bases lay in between. This CDR3 spans 15 amino acids. Germline-derived CDR1 and CDR2 are MNHEY and SVGAGI. The CDR3 region is CASRGPSQLYNEQFF. The CDR3 region has the DNA TGTGCCAGCAGAGGTCCTTCCCAACTATACAATGAGCAGTTCTTC.

This chain uses TRBV7-2 with TRBJ2-5; D not certain. Between the trimmed V and J ends, which lost 1 base and 9 bases, there was a span of 15 bases. This CDR3 region has 14 residues. Germline values: CDR1 SGHTA, CDR2 FQGNSA. In DNA, the CDR3 is TGTGCCAGCAGCTTAGACGGGTCCGCGTTTGCCCAGTACTTC. This codes for CASSLDGSAFAQYF.

In this sample, this clone turned up a few times. The chain couples TRBV7-9 to TRBJ1-3; TRBD1 might be the D (5 bases). Trimming took 4 bases from V and 2 from J, leaving 12 bases between them. CDR1 and CDR2 from the germline V gene are SEHNR and FQNEAQ (reference sequence). This CDR3 is built from 15 residues. The CDR3 reads CASSSLKGPGNTIYF. The CDR3 DNA sequence: TGTGCCAGCAGCTCCCTTAAGGGGCCTGGAAACACCATATATTTT.

V and J are TRBV9 and TRBJ2-3; weak D call: TRBD2 (6 bases). The ends were cut back, 4 bases at V and 2 bases at J, with 8 bases in the middle. This CDR3 region has 13 residues. Germline V gene lookup returns CDR1 SGDLS and CDR2 YYNGEE. The CDR3 loop reads CASSRGTTDTQYF. As DNA, the CDR3 is TGTGCCAGCAGCCGGGGGACCACAGATACGCAGTATTTT.

This chain joins TRBV5-1 and TRBJ2-1, with TRBD1 identical over 9 bases. Germline V gene lookup returns CDR1 SGHRS and CDR2 YFSETQ. The trim removed 3 bases at V and 2 bases at J, leaving 3 bases unmatched. The CDR3 contains 15 residues. In nucleotides, the CDR3 is TGCGCCAGCAGCTCCGGGACAGGGCCCTACAATGAGCAGTTCTTC. This gives the protein CASSSGTGPYNEQFF.

The rearrangement joins TRBV6-6 to TRBJ1-1, with TRBD1 matching 9 bases. The V segment lost 6 bases and the J segment 1 base; nucleotides outside the gene matches: 3. CDR1 is MNHNY, CDR2 SVGAGI, per germline (reference sequence). The CDR3 runs 14 residues. The CDR3 nucleotides are TGTGCCAGCAGCCACAGGGGGCAGAACACTGAAGCTTTCTTT. Protein: CASSHRGQNTEAFF.

The chain carries TRBV20-1 and TRBJ2-2; D is unclear. This CDR3 spans 11 amino acids. Germline CDR1 and CDR2: DFQATT and SNEGSKA (reference sequence). The V gene lost 3 bases and the J gene lost 5 bases, with 4 bases spanning the gap. CDR3 coding DNA: TGCAGTGCTAGGAGGACCGGGGAGCTGTTTTTT. Translated, it gives CSARRTGELFF.

V usage is TRBV5-6 and J usage is TRBJ1-2; weak D call: TRBD1 (5 bases). The CDR3 is made up of 16 amino acids. Trimming shortened V by 4 bases and J by 3 bases, and 19 bases separated the two germline ends. Germline values: CDR1 SGHDT, CDR2 YYEEEE. The DNA of the CDR3 is TGTGCCAGCAGCCCTCGCGGGAGGGGTCTTGACTATGGCTACACCTTC. It encodes CASSPRGRGLDYGYTF. Together with reference TRBV5-6 and TRBJ1-2, the CDR3 gives the full variable domain: DAGVTQSPTHLIKTRGQQVTLRCSPKSGHDTVSWYQQALGQGPQFIFQYYEEEERQRGNFPDRFSGHQFPNYSSELNVNALLLGDSALYLCASSPRGRGLDYGYTFGSGTRLTVV.

The J gene is TRBJ2-2, the V gene TRBV10-3, with D maybe TRBD2 (5 bases). This CDR3 region has 15 residues. V was clipped by 10 bases and J by 1 base, with 16 bases between them. The germline V gene has CDR1 ENHRY and CDR2 SYGVKD. The CDR3 reads CATTILAGNTGELFF. CDR3 in DNA: TGTGCCACAACAATTCTCGCGGGGAACACCGGGGAGCTGTTTTTT.

The chain uses TRBV7-2 and TRBJ1-3, with D possibly matching TRBD1 (5 bases). The CDR3 has 16 amino acids. CDR1 is SGHTA, CDR2 FQGNSA, per germline. The germline V and J ends were trimmed by 1 base and 0 bases, with 10 bases remaining between them. The CDR3 reads CASSLVGPRSGNTIYF. The CDR3 nucleotides read TGTGCCAGCAGCTTAGTGGGGCCCCGCTCTGGAAACACCATATATTTT.

The V gene is TRBV6-6, the J gene TRBJ2-2; D perhaps matches TRBD1 (6 bases). Between the trimmed V and J ends, which lost 3 bases and 8 bases, there was a span of 19 bases. The germline V gene encodes CDR1 MNHNY and CDR2 SVGAGI (reference sequence). This CDR3 comprises 16 residues. CDR3 sequence: CASSYPQGIETGELFF. The CDR3 DNA is TGTGCCAGCAGTTATCCTCAGGGGATCGAAACAGGGGAGCTGTTTTTT.

This clone is a singleton in its sample. V is TRBV9 and J is TRBJ1-2; TRBD1 might be the D (5 bases). This CDR3 is 15 amino acids long. V dropped 0 bases and J dropped 4 bases, with 13 bases sitting between them. Germline CDR1 is SGDLS and CDR2 is YYNGEE. In DNA, the CDR3 is TGTGCCAGCAGCGTAGATGCGGGGCGGGCCTATGGCTACACCTTC. Its translation is CASSVDAGRAYGYTF.

This clone appeared once. This chain connects TRBV29-1 to TRBJ2-7; tentative D call: TRBD1 (6 bases). The CDR3 sequence is 13 residues long. Trimming shortened V by 3 bases and J by 3 bases, and 12 bases separated the two germline ends. The germline gives CDR1 SQVTM, CDR2 ANQGSEA. The CDR3 DNA reads TGCAGCGTTGACCTAGGGGGAAGCTACGAGCAGTACTTC. Its translation is CSVDLGGSYEQYF.

The chain couples TRBV6-6 to TRBJ2-3; 8 bases map to TRBD1. Germline CDR1 is MNHNY and CDR2 is SVGAGI (reference sequence). Unmatched junction bases numbered 8, after V lost 8 bases and J lost 1 base. The CDR3 sequence is 15 residues long. The DNA of the CDR3 is TGTGCCAGCGGGGAGCCGGGACAGGGCACAGATACGCAGTATTTT. Translation: CASGEPGQGTDTQYF.

V gene TRBV3-1 (or the pseudogene TRBV3-2) combines with J gene TRBJ1-5; TRBD1 might be the D (6 bases). This CDR3 has 14 amino acids. V lost 4 bases to trimming and J lost 9 bases, with 16 bases between them. The germline gives CDR1 LGHDT, CDR2 YNNKEL (reference sequence). The CDR3 bases are TGTGCCAGCAGCCCCAGACAGGCCGTAGGGCCCCAGCATTTT. Its protein product is CASSPRQAVGPQHF.

The CDR3 coding sequence is TGCGCCAGCAGCTTGGGCGGTGGGAGCGGGGGGCTCCAAGAGACCCAGTACTTC. It translates to CASSLGGGSGGLQETQYF. V usage is TRBV5-1 and J usage is TRBJ2-5, with 9 bases that match TRBD2. CDR3 length equals 18 residues. Per germline, CDR1 SGHRS and CDR2 YFSETQ. J lost 1 base, V lost 0 bases, and 10 bases had no gene match.

This chain joins TRBV2 and TRBJ1-1; D unresolved. Trimming left V 5 bases short and J 1 base short, with 8 bases between. Germline V gene sequence: CDR1 SNHLY, CDR2 FYNNEI. The CDR3 totals 13 residues. The CDR3 protein is CASSNQENTEAFF. The CDR3, as DNA: TGTGCCAGCAGTAATCAGGAGAACACTGAAGCTTTCTTT.

The chain employs TRBV5-3 and TRBJ2-7, with 7 bases that match TRBD1. TRBV5-3 is an ORF, with its function uncertain. The CDR3 covers 14 residues. The V gene end was trimmed by 2 bases and the J gene end by 3 bases; junction bases not matched to a gene: 5. CDR3 loop: CARSLQGNNYEQYF. The CDR3 nucleotides are TGTGCCAGAAGCTTACAGGGGAATAACTACGAGCAGTACTTC.

The V and J genes are TRBV12-3 or TRBV12-4 and TRBJ1-1, with a weak D call TRBD1 (5 bases). Trimming cost V 6 bases and J 1 base, with 9 bases left between them. The CDR3 length is 13 residues. The CDR3 DNA is TGTGCCAGCAGCCAAGGACAGAACACTGAAGCTTTCTTT. Its translation is CASSQGQNTEAFF.

J is TRBJ2-7 and V is TRBV13; TRBD2 matches at 8 bases. Germline assignment: CDR1 PRHDT and CDR2 FYEKMQ (reference sequence). The CDR3 is 14 amino acids. Germline trimming cut 5 bases from V and 4 bases from J; bases unmatched to any gene: 7. CDR3 DNA: TGTGCCAGCAGCCAAAGCGGGGGTCGGTACGAGCAGTACTTC. Translation: CASSQSGGRYEQYF.

This clone was picked up a small number of times. The rearrangement joins TRBV5-4 to TRBJ2-7; TRBD1 is a possible D gene (6 bases). The CDR3 consists of 15 residues. CDR1 is SGHNT, CDR2 YYREEE, per germline (reference sequence). V dropped 0 bases and J dropped 2 bases, with 12 bases sitting between them. The CDR3 spells CASSLGGQRAYEQYF. CDR3 bases: TGTGCCAGCAGCTTGGGGGGACAACGCGCCTACGAGCAGTACTTC. Supplemented by reference TRBV5-4 and TRBJ2-7, the full variable domain reads ETGVTQSPTHLIKTRGQQVTLRCSSQSGHNTVSWYQQALGQGPQFIFQYYREEENGRGNFPPRFSGLQFPNYSSELNVNALELDDSALYLCASSLGGQRAYEQYFGPGTRLTVT.

The gene calls are TRBV18 and TRBJ2-6, with D unresolved. Trimming cost V 2 bases and J 0 bases, with 5 bases left between them. There are 15 residues in the CDR3. Germline-derived CDR1 and CDR2 are KGHSH and LQKENI. CDR3 region: CASSPTDSGANVLTF. CDR3 DNA: TGTGCCAGCTCACCAACAGACTCTGGGGCCAACGTCCTGACTTTC.

The chain links TRBV3-1 (or the pseudogene TRBV3-2) to TRBJ2-7; 9 nucleotides line up with TRBD2. Germline V gene lookup returns CDR1 LGHDT and CDR2 YNNKEL (reference sequence). V was clipped by 4 bases and J by 3 bases; unmatched bases: 10. The CDR3 has 16 amino acids. This chain's CDR3 is CASSLPDAGGLYEQYF. DNA of the CDR3: TGTGCCAGCAGCCTCCCGGACGCGGGGGGGCTCTACGAGCAGTACTTC.

The gene calls are TRBV11-3 and TRBJ2-7, with D perhaps TRBD1 (5 bases). CDR3 length equals 13 residues. The germline V and J ends were trimmed by 0 bases and 6 bases, with 9 bases remaining between them. Per the germline V gene, CDR1 is SGHNT and CDR2 is YENEEA. As DNA, the CDR3 is TGTGCCAGCAGCTTAGATCAGGGTAGCGAGCAGTACTTC. This codes for CASSLDQGSEQYF.